This T cell receptor beta chain was captured by sequencing in a study of T cell responses to AZD1222 COVID-19 vaccine. CDR3 size: 15 residues. The ends lost 4 bases at V and 10 bases at J; junction bases unmatched: 9. Germline V gene lookup returns CDR1 SGHTA and CDR2 FQGNSA. The repertoire was sequenced with immunoSEQ multiplex PCR; TCRdb's copy has only in-frame clones and lacks some. Of some 200,000 clones listed, 80% to 90% were seen once; the top ten hold around 6.4%. The input for sequencing was peripheral blood, taken on day 0 of AZD1222 vaccination. The chain couples TRBV7-2 to TRBJ2-1; 11 bases are a match to TRBD2. This clonotype was sampled from an adult in good health. The CDR3 DNA reads TGTGCCAGCAGCTCAGGAATAGCGGGGGGGCAAGAGCAGTTCTTC. Amino acid sequence: CASSSGIAGGQEQFF.